These 11 T cell receptor beta chains were all obtained from the same sample, sequenced in a study of cytomegalovirus exposure and HLA in healthy donors. Primers for the PCR totalled 60 Vbeta and 13 Jbeta. TCRdb's table, derived via immunoSEQ multiplex PCR, lists solely in-frame clones and lacks some. The sample consists of around 130,000 clones, around 90% of them appearing once. Sequences were obtained from PBMCs. Receptor source: a woman between 35 and 50 years old in good health and CMV-seronegative.

The J gene is TRBJ1-6, the V gene TRBV30, with TRBD1 as a possible D gene (6 bases). CDR1 is GTSNPN, CDR2 SVGIG, per germline (reference sequence). V lost 4 bases, J lost 0 bases, and 7 bases lay in between. The CDR3 runs 14 residues. The CDR3 loop is CAWNRASYNSPLHF. DNA for the CDR3: TGTGCCTGGAACAGGGCCTCCTATAATTCACCCCTCCACTTT.

V is TRBV7-2 and J is TRBJ1-5; tentatively, D is TRBD1 (6 bases). CDR1 and CDR2 from the germline V gene are SGHTA and FQGNSA. Trimming took 3 bases from V and 6 from J, leaving 12 bases between them. The CDR3 is 14 residues long. The CDR3 bases are TGTGCCAGCAGCTTTACAGGGTTGGGTCAGCCCCAGCATTTT. Residues: CASSFTGLGQPQHF.

Concerning this clone itself: This same CDR3 is encoded by further DNA sequences in the sample. The V call is TRBV2, the J call TRBJ2-1; 9 positions agree with TRBD2. V lost 6 bases, J lost 7 bases, and 4 bases stayed unmatched. This CDR3 has 13 amino acids. The germline V gene has CDR1 SNHLY and CDR2 FYNNEI. Here the CDR3 DNA reads TGTGCCAGCAGGCTAGCGGGAACTAATGAGCAGTTCTTC. Translating it yields CASRLAGTNEQFF.

This clone has only one observation. The chain recombines TRBV30 with TRBJ1-6; unclear D gene. There are 14 residues in the CDR3. In germline, CDR1 is GTSNPN, CDR2 SVGIG (reference sequence). V was pared by 3 bases and J by 3 bases, with 9 bases between. Here the CDR3 reads CAWSSGGYNSPLHF. The CDR3 coding sequence is TGTGCCTGGAGCTCCGGCGGCTATAATTCACCCCTCCACTTT.

In this sample, this clone turned up a few times. The CDR3 sequence is CAIQGSTEAFF. CDR3 sequence (DNA): TGTGCCATCCAGGGTTCCACTGAAGCTTTCTTT. This rearrangement joins TRBV6-5 to TRBJ1-1; a possible D gene is TRBD1 (5 bases). The length of the CDR3 is 11 residues. The germline V gene encodes CDR1 MNHEY and CDR2 SVGAGI. V lost 10 bases, J lost 4 bases, and 10 bases lay in between.

Here the CDR3 DNA reads TGTGCCAGCAGTGGATCCGGGACAGGGTCCTACGAGCAGTACTTC. It specifies CASSGSGTGSYEQYF. This chain uses TRBV28 with TRBJ2-7; 9 bases line up with TRBD1. J was trimmed by 1 base and V by 5 bases; bases with no gene match: 6. CDR1 is MDHEN and CDR2 is SYDVKM in the germline V gene. This CDR3 is 15 amino acids long.

The chain joins TRBV28 to TRBJ2-2; 7 bases line up with TRBD2. CDR1 is MDHEN and CDR2 is SYDVKM in the germline V gene. J lost 7 bases, V lost 10 bases, and 9 bases had no gene match. The CDR3 spans 13 residues. For the CDR3, the DNA is TGTGCCATACTGGATGGGGGGGGCGGGGAGCTGTTTTTT. Translation gives CAILDGGGGELFF.

The V and J genes are TRBV27 and TRBJ2-1, with 10 bases that match TRBD2. Trimming cost V 4 bases and J 6 bases; bases outside gene matches: 9. The CDR3 sequence is 16 residues long. CDR1 and CDR2 (germline): MNHEY, SMNVEV (reference sequence). The CDR3 region has the DNA TGTGCCAGCAGTTCAGCTAGCGGGAGCCTGGTCAATGAGCAGTTCTTC. The encoded protein is CASSSASGSLVNEQFF.

The chain recombines TRBV5-5 with TRBJ2-2; 10 bases are a match to TRBD1. CDR1 is SGHKS, CDR2 YYEKEE, per germline (reference sequence). This CDR3 is built from 18 residues. The V segment lost 3 bases and the J segment 3 bases; nucleotides outside the gene matches: 11. The CDR3 nucleotides are TGTGCCAGCAGCTCGGAGGGAAGGGACAGGGGTTACACCGGGGAGCTGTTTTTT. It codes for CASSSEGRDRGYTGELFF.

The rearrangement links TRBV15 to TRBJ1-5; D not resolved. With 1 base removed from V and 7 bases from J, the gap between germline ends came to 5 bases. The CDR3 loop spans 12 amino acids. Germline CDR1 is LNHNV and CDR2 is YYDKDF (reference sequence). The CDR3 bases are TGTGCCACCAGCAGAGGCGAACAGCCCCAGCATTTT. This encodes CATSRGEQPQHF.

The CDR3 spells CASSKQGANEQFF. The CDR3 coding sequence is TGTGCCAGCAGCAAGCAGGGGGCGAATGAGCAGTTCTTC. V usage is TRBV21-1 and J usage is TRBJ2-1; TRBD1, the table's D call, was not compared with the DNA. TRBV21-1 represents a pseudogene. The CDR3 spans 13 residues.